This T cell receptor beta chain stems from a study of OX40 agonist ivuxolimab in advanced cancers. Overall study findings and caveats: Antigen specificity was not determined for the expanded peripheral T cells. At 0.1 to 3.0 mg/kg, clonal expansion of CD4+ and CD8+ blood T cells had occurred by week 6. Averaging showed that CD8+ T cells had more expanded clones than CD4+ did.

TCRdb's table, derived via immunoSEQ multiplex PCR, lists solely in-frame clones and lacks some. The sample has 66,000 or so clones; around 87% are singletons. This clone was observed a single time. Its matching antigen is unknown. Distinct nucleotide sequences in the sample also encode this CDR3. The length of the CDR3 is 14 residues. Trimming cost V 3 bases and J 4 bases; bases outside gene matches: 0. Germline CDR1 reads LNHDA; CDR2 reads SQIVND (reference sequence). The TCR originated in an adult with an advanced solid tumor such as melanoma, head and neck, liver or kidney cancer. This specimen consisted of CD4+ or CD8+ T cells sorted from blood, obtained in a trial of the OX40 agonist ivuxolimab. V usage is TRBV19 and J usage is TRBJ1-5, with 10 bases aligning to TRBD1. The CDR3 sequence: CASSMGQGNQPQHF. CDR3 sequence (DNA): TGTGCCAGTAGTATGGGACAGGGGAATCAGCCCCAGCATTTT.